The 8 T cell receptor beta chains below all came from one sample that was sequenced in a study of blood T cell repertoires in COVID-19 (dated by TCRdb to the early 2020s). Libraries were constructed by the immunoSEQ multiplex PCR assay. The immuneACCESS repertoire file appears here via TCRdb, limited to in-frame rearrangements. These files lack a portion of the clones; in checked studies, under half of the deficit traces to unresolved V genes, and the cause of the others is not known. The sample profile shows about 24,000 clones; roughly 90% of them were found once. The ten largest clones take up roughly 30% of the sample. Material: peripheral blood. Receptors originate from a woman in her 70s with active COVID-19.

J is TRBJ2-5 and V is TRBV4-2; D might be TRBD2 (5 bases). V was cut by 3 bases and J by 5 bases, with 16 bases left in between. The CDR3 length is 15 residues. Germline CDR1 and CDR2: LGHNA and YNFKEQ. The CDR3 DNA sequence: TGTGCCAGCAGCCAGCGGGCCTCCCGAGGGGAGACCCAGTACTTC. Amino acids: CASSQRASRGETQYF.

V is TRBV24-1 and J is TRBJ2-3, with D tentatively TRBD2 (6 bases). The germline V gene encodes CDR1 KGHDR and CDR2 SFDVKD. The CDR3 covers 16 residues. Trimming took 4 bases from V and 0 from J, leaving 13 bases between them. DNA of the CDR3: TGTGCCACCAGTGACCCCGGGGGATCTAGCACAGATACGCAGTATTTT. Amino acids: CATSDPGGSSTDTQYF.

The chain couples TRBV2 to TRBJ1-4; D unresolved. Deletions cut 7 bases from V and 5 bases from J, with 11 bases between. The CDR3 is made up of 13 amino acids. CDR1 and CDR2 (germline): SNHLY, FYNNEI. The CDR3 nucleotides read TGTGCCAGCACACTCCAGAGGAATGAAAAACTGTTTTTT. Translating gives CASTLQRNEKLFF.

The chain employs TRBV7-9 and TRBJ1-2; TRBD1 agrees at 9 bases. Germline CDR1 and CDR2: SEHNR and FQNEAQ (reference sequence). Losses at the gene ends were 1 base for V and 5 bases for J; bases not matched to a gene: 2. The CDR3 length is 14 residues. The CDR3 region has the DNA TGTGCCAGCAGCTTAGTGGACAGGGGATATGGCTACACCTTC. Translated, it gives CASSLVDRGYGYTF.

The chain joins TRBV24-1 to TRBJ2-3; TRBD1 agrees at 10 bases. CDR3 length: 16 amino acids. V gave up 5 bases and J gave up 2 bases; unmatched junction bases: 6. Germline loops: CDR1 KGHDR, CDR2 SFDVKD. CDR3 sequence (DNA): TGTGCCACCAGTGGAGGGACAGGGGTTCCCACAGATACGCAGTATTTT. This codes for CATSGGTGVPTDTQYF.

In its sample, this clone was seen a few times. The CDR3 loop is CASSIRGLAGAIGETQYF. CDR3 coding DNA: TGTGCCAGTAGTATACGAGGGCTAGCGGGGGCGATAGGAGAGACCCAGTACTTC. This sequence joins TRBV19 and TRBJ2-5; 10 nucleotides line up with TRBD2. J gave up 4 bases and V 2 bases, and 13 bases lay outside the gene matches. The CDR3 is 18 amino acids. Germline values: CDR1 LNHDA, CDR2 SQIVND (reference sequence). Based on the CDR3 plus reference TRBV19 and TRBJ2-5, the full variable domain is DGGITQSPKYLFRKEGQNVTLSCEQNLNHDAMYWYRQDPGQGLRLIYYSQIVNDFQKGDIAEGYSVSREKKESFPLTVTSAQKNPTAFYLCASSIRGLAGAIGETQYFGPGTRLLVL.

V gene TRBV4-2 combines with J gene TRBJ1-2; D is possibly TRBD1 (5 bases). Trimming removed 0 bases from V and 7 bases from J, with 9 bases in between. The germline CDR1 and CDR2 sequences are LGHNA and YNFKEQ. The CDR3 is 13 amino acids. The CDR3 region is CASSQDREGGYTF. DNA of the CDR3: TGTGCCAGCAGCCAAGACAGGGAAGGTGGCTACACCTTC.

The chain joins TRBV10-3 to TRBJ2-3, with 10 bases aligning to TRBD2. Germline values: CDR1 ENHRY, CDR2 SYGVKD. With 0 bases clipped from V and 6 bases from J, the junction kept 6 bases outside the gene matches. CDR3 length: 16 amino acids. The CDR3 here is CAISESSGGVRDTQYF. The CDR3 region has the DNA TGTGCCATCAGTGAGTCAAGCGGGGGGGTCCGGGATACGCAGTATTTT.